This entry features one TCR beta chain sequence. Measured with immunoSEQ multiplex PCR; TCRdb has only the in-frame clones, and not every one. The sample lists approximately 95,000 clones; about 95% were seen once. The CDR3 is made up of 13 amino acids. V was cut by 4 bases and J by 4 bases, with 11 bases left in between. Per germline, CDR1 MNHEY and CDR2 SMNVEV (reference sequence). These data come from a study of technical replicates of blood from several donors. This receptor was identified in a human donor in good health. The chain recombines TRBV27 with TRBJ2-7; D gene ambiguous. The source material was T cells isolated from PBMCs. The CDR3 DNA reads as TGTGCCAGCAGTTACGGGTTTAAGTACGAGCAGTACTTC. It encodes CASSYGFKYEQYF.